This TCR beta chain is drawn from a study of cytomegalovirus exposure and HLA in healthy donors. Findings of the study overall: Relative to equally common others, HLA-associated TCR beta chains showed greater clonal expansion in a later analysis.

The length of the CDR3 is 15 residues. J lost 7 bases, V lost 0 bases, and 7 bases had no gene match. Germline loops: CDR1 MNHEY, CDR2 SVGAGI. The PCR ran on 60 Vbeta and 13 Jbeta primers. Assay: immunoSEQ multiplex PCR; the TCRdb copy retains only in-frame clones and omits some. This table has some 180,000 clones, approximately 73% appearing once. Details on this clone: The antigen is not known.

This sequence originates from a woman under 40 in good health and CMV-seropositive. Sample: PBMCs. This chain links TRBV6-5 with TRBJ2-7, with 9 bases aligning to TRBD1. CDR3 protein: CASSYSGQGLGEQYF. Here the CDR3 DNA reads TGTGCCAGCAGTTACTCGGGACAGGGTCTTGGTGAGCAGTACTTC.